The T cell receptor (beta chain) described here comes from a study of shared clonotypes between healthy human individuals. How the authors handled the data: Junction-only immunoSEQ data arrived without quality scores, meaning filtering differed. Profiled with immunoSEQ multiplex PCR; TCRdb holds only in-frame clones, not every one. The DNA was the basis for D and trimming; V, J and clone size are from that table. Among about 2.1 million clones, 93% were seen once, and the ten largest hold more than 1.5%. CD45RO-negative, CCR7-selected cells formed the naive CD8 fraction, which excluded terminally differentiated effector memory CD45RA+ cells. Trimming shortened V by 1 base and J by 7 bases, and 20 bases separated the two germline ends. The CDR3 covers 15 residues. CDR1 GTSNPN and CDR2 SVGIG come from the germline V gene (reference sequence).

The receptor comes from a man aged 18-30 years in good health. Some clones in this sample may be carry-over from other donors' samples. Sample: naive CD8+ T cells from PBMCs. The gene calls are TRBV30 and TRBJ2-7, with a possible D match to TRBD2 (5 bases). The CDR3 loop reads CAWSGGLVVIGEQYF. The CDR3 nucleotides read TGTGCCTGGAGTGGTGGACTGGTTGTAATTGGGGAGCAGTACTTC.